This T cell receptor beta chain comes out of a study of breast tumors, draining lymph nodes, adjacent tissues. Findings and limits, study-wide: Compared with basal-like, luminal-like tumors shared significantly more repertoire with nontumor tissue. Tumor T cell lymph node origin was a supported hypothesis, not proven. Most tumor T cells seemingly derive from lymph node, then expand in tumor. Compared with lymph nodes, tumors were less diverse; compared with nontumor tissue, more.

Via MiXCR, TCRdb re-called the multiplex PCR reads, giving one row per CDR3 protein. The table lists some 140,000 distinct CDR3 sequences, about 22% of them singletons. Samples came from axillary lymph nodes draining the breast cancer. The V end lost 4 bases, the J end lost 4 bases, and 10 bases lay between the germline ends. The CDR3 is made up of 13 amino acids. Germline-derived CDR1 and CDR2 are KGHSH and LQKENI. This clonotype was seen a handful of times. Its specificity is not known. Specimen: axillary lymph node tissue. The rearrangement uses TRBV18 and TRBJ2-5; D remains unclear. This sequence was found in a female donor with breast cancer. Some clones in this sample may be carry-over from other donors' samples. Here the CDR3 DNA reads TGTGCCAGCTCACGAGGAGTTGTAGAGACCCAGTACTTC. This encodes CASSRGVVETQYF.